These T cell receptor beta chains were read from a single sample in a study of blood T cell repertoires in COVID-19. The assay was immunoSEQ multiplex PCR, and TCRdb's table has in-frame clones only and misses some. The profile shows fewer than 35,000 clones, about 79% of them singletons. Sequenced: peripheral blood. These receptors were collected from a human donor in a cohort sampled during active COVID-19. Both conserved end residues are part of each CDR3. The D gene is left open where the match is weak. Not all rows give a size; the values are once, few, many and, for expanded clones, a class.

cdr3_aa cdr3_nt j_call v_call clone_size d_call
CASSSDGQASYEQYF TGTGCCAGCAGCTCAGACGGACAGGCCTCCTACGAGCAGTACTTC TRBJ2-7 TRBV7-4 - TRBD1
CASSYSGGANQPQHF TGTGCCAGCAGTTACTCGGGGGGGGCTAATCAGCCCCAGCATTTT TRBJ1-5 TRBV6-5 - -
CSARDRGDF TGCAGTGCTAGAGATCGAGGTGACTTC TRBJ2-7 TRBV20-1 - -
CASSLAGGPYEQYF TGTGCCAGCAGCTTGGCAGGGGGTCCCTACGAGCAGTACTTC TRBJ2-7 TRBV5-4 - TRBD1
CASSMTARDSNQPQHF TGTGCCAGCAGCATGACAGCCAGAGATAGCAATCAGCCCCAGCATTTT TRBJ1-5 TRBV27 - -
CASSQGQGGNYGYTF TGCGCCAGCAGCCAAGGACAGGGGGGTAACTATGGCTACACCTTC TRBJ1-2 TRBV4-1 - TRBD1
CARVGGIHEQFF TGTGCCAGGGTTGGGGGCATCCATGAGCAGTTCTTC TRBJ2-1 TRBV2 - -
CASSRGGETQYF TGTGCCAGCAGCCGGGGAGGGGAGACCCAGTACTTC TRBJ2-5 TRBV7-6 - TRBD2
CASKASGLLYNEQFF TGTGCCAGTAAGGCAAGCGGTCTCCTCTACAATGAGCAGTTCTTC TRBJ2-1 TRBV19 - -
CASSFGGANNEQFF TGCGCCAGCAGCTTCGGGGGGGCCAACAATGAGCAGTTCTTC TRBJ2-1 TRBV5-1 - TRBD2
CAIKAGDNEQFF TGTGCGATAAAGGCGGGGGACAATGAGCAGTTCTTC TRBJ2-1 TRBV25-1 once TRBD2
CASRRGTETYGYGYTF TGTGCCAGCAGAAGGGGGACAGAAACTTATGGCTATGGCTACACCTTC TRBJ1-2 TRBV6-6 - TRBD1
CASSPGTGLYNEQFF TGTGCCAGCAGCCCCGGGACAGGGCTATACAATGAGCAGTTCTTC TRBJ2-1 TRBV28 once TRBD1
CASSMSPSGGSHEQYF TGTGCCAGCTCCATGTCCCCTAGCGGGGGGTCCCACGAGCAGTACTTC TRBJ2-7 TRBV21-1 - -
CASSLGGRPSGGYTF TGTGCCAGCAGCTTAGGGGGGCGGCCCTCGGGTGGCTACACCTTC TRBJ1-2 TRBV11-2 once -
CASSPRSVATNEKLFF TGTGCCAGTAGTCCCCGCTCGGTTGCAACTAATGAAAAACTGTTTTTT TRBJ1-4 TRBV19 - -
CATSDQGDQTQHF TGTGCCACCAGTGACCAGGGGGATCAGACCCAGCATTTT TRBJ1-5 TRBV24-1 - TRBD1
CASSLGVGAPSYEQYF TGTGCCAGCAGCTTAGGCGTAGGGGCACCCTCCTACGAGCAGTACTTC TRBJ2-7 TRBV13 - -
CASNFQNQPQHF TGTGCCAGTAATTTCCAGAATCAGCCCCAGCATTTT TRBJ1-5 TRBV19 few -
CASSYPGLASTDTQYF TGTGCCAGCAGCTACCCGGGACTAGCAAGCACAGATACGCAGTATTTT TRBJ2-3 TRBV7-9 - TRBD2
CASSPKVQGNEKLFF TGTGCCAGCAGCCCAAAGGTTCAGGGTAATGAAAAACTGTTTTTT TRBJ1-4 TRBV7-8 - -
CASSLSTGTGEFF TGTGCCAGCAGTTTATCAACCGGGACAGGCGAATTCTTC TRBJ2-1 TRBV28 - TRBD1
CASNPGLSHNEQFF TGTGCCAGCAACCCGGGACTGTCCCACAATGAGCAGTTCTTC TRBJ2-1 TRBV6-2/TRBV6-3 - -
CASSPAGGEETQYF TGTGCCAGTAGTCCGGCAGGGGGCGAAGAGACCCAGTACTTC TRBJ2-5 TRBV19 - TRBD1
CASSRGTGALSGNTIYF TGCGCCAGCAGCCGAGGGACAGGAGCACTCTCTGGAAACACCATATATTTT TRBJ1-3 TRBV4-1 - TRBD1
CASTPTSQETQYF TGTGCCAGCACCCCAACTAGCCAAGAGACCCAGTACTTC TRBJ2-5 TRBV18 - -
CASSQDGGQGVRGYTF TGCGCCAGCAGCCAAGATGGAGGACAGGGAGTGCGGGGCTACACCTTC TRBJ1-2 TRBV4-1 few TRBD1
CASSPGQAAQPQHF TGTGCCAGCAGCCCGGGACAGGCTGCTCAGCCCCAGCATTTT TRBJ1-5 TRBV4-2 - TRBD1
CASSQDGGRDRYTEAFF TGCGCCAGCAGCCAAGACGGGGGAAGGGATAGGTACACTGAAGCTTTCTTT TRBJ1-1 TRBV4-1 once -
CASSLKPGGYYEQYF TGTGCCAGCAGCTTGAAACCTGGCGGTTACTACGAGCAGTACTTC TRBJ2-7 TRBV5-6 - -
CASSARQTVYGYTF TGTGCCAGTAGTGCCAGACAGACCGTCTATGGCTACACCTTC TRBJ1-2 TRBV19 - -
CAWSVANINTEAFF TGTGCCTGGAGTGTTGCAAACATTAACACTGAAGCTTTCTTT TRBJ1-1 TRBV30 - -
CASKASGTDTQYF TGTGCCAGTAAGGCTAGCGGCACAGATACGCAGTATTTT TRBJ2-3 TRBV19 - -
CASSAGTDGNTIYF TGTGCCAGCAGTGCAGGGACAGACGGAAACACCATATATTTT TRBJ1-3 TRBV2 - TRBD1
CASSGGTSVTRQDTQYF TGTGCCAGCAGCGGCGGGACTAGCGTCACCCGACAGGATACGCAGTATTTT TRBJ2-3 TRBV7-2 - TRBD2
CASRHPASTDTQYF TGCGCCAGCAGACATCCAGCGAGCACAGATACGCAGTATTTT TRBJ2-3 TRBV4-1 - -
CASRKQRNTEAFF TGTGCCAGCAGGAAACAGAGGAACACTGAAGCTTTCTTT TRBJ1-1 TRBV6-5 - -
CASSPVETRVHEQYF TGTGCCAGCTCACCGGTCGAGACCCGGGTCCACGAGCAGTACTTC TRBJ2-7 TRBV18 - -
CASSYQRTEAFF TGTGCCAGCAGTTACCAGAGGACTGAAGCTTTCTTT TRBJ1-1 TRBV6-2/TRBV6-3 - -
CASSPNVWTKGNTIYF TGTGCCAGCAGTCCGAACGTATGGACAAAAGGAAACACCATATATTTT TRBJ1-3 TRBV28 - -
CASSEGQGTDQPQHF TGTGCCAGCTCAGAGGGACAGGGGACAGATCAGCCCCAGCATTTT TRBJ1-5 TRBV18 - TRBD1
CASSLSVSEQYF TGTGCCAGCAGTCTCAGCGTCAGCGAGCAGTACTTC TRBJ2-7 TRBV12-3/TRBV12-4 once -
CAWTSQGSGYTF TGTGCCTGGACGTCGCAGGGATCAGGCTACACCTTC TRBJ1-2 TRBV30 - -
CASSYSSGVGETQYF TGTGCCAGCAGTTACTCGTCGGGGGTCGGGGAGACCCAGTACTTC TRBJ2-5 TRBV6-5 - -
CATSGPTGEFYGYTF TGTGCCACCAGCGGCCCGACAGGGGAGTTCTATGGCTACACCTTC TRBJ1-2 TRBV15 - TRBD1
CASSQDRGGGANEQFF TGCGCCAGCAGCCAAGATAGGGGCGGGGGGGCGAATGAGCAGTTCTTC TRBJ2-1 TRBV4-3 - TRBD2
CATSDPQGNEQFF TGTGCCACCAGTGATCCACAGGGGAATGAGCAGTTCTTC TRBJ2-1 TRBV24-1 - TRBD1
CASTYFGAVGYGYTF TGTGCCAGCACATACTTTGGGGCCGTCGGGTATGGCTACACCTTC TRBJ1-2 TRBV2 - -
CASSSGASGGADEQFF TGTGCCAGCAGCTCTGGGGCTAGCGGGGGGGCGGATGAGCAGTTCTTC TRBJ2-1 TRBV7-2 once TRBD2
CASSEAGVGGYTF TGTGCCAGCAGTGAGGCGGGGGTAGGTGGCTACACCTTC TRBJ1-2 TRBV2 - -
CASSFAGQPYEQYF TGTGCCAGCAGTTTCGCGGGACAGCCCTACGAGCAGTACTTC TRBJ2-7 TRBV28 - -
CAWTGDPSNYGYTF TGTGCCTGGACAGGGGACCCATCTAACTATGGCTACACCTTC TRBJ1-2 TRBV30 - -
CASSQHMSYGTILYEQYF TGCGCCAGCAGCCAACATATGAGTTACGGGACTATCTTATACGAGCAGTACTTC TRBJ2-7 TRBV4-1 - TRBD2
CASSMGLAGGQETQYF TGTGCCAGCAGCATGGGACTAGCGGGGGGGCAAGAGACCCAGTACTTC TRBJ2-5 TRBV7-3 few TRBD2